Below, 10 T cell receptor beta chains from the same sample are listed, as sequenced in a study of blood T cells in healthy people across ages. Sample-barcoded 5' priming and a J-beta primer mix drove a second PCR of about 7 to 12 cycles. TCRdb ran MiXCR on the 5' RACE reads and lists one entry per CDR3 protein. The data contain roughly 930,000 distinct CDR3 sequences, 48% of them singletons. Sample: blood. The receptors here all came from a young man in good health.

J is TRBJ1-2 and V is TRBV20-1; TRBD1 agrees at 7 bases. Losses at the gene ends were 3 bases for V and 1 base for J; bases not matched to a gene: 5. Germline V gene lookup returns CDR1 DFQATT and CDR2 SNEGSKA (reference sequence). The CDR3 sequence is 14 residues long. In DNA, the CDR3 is TGCAGTGCTAGCGGGACAGTCATTAACTATGGCTACACCTTC. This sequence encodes CSASGTVINYGYTF.

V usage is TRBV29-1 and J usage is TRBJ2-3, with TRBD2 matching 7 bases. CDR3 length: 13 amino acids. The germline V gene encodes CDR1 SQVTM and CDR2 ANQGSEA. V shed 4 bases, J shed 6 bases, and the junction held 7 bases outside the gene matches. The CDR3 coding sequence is TGCAGCGTTGTAACTCTAGCGGTGGATACGCAGTATTTT. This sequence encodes CSVVTLAVDTQYF.

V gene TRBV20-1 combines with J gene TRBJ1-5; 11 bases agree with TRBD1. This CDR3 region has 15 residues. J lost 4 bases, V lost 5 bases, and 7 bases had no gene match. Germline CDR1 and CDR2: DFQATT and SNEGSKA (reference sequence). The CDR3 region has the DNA TGCAGTGCTTGGCTCGGGACAGGGGGAAATCAGCCCCAGCATTTT. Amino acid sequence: CSAWLGTGGNQPQHF.

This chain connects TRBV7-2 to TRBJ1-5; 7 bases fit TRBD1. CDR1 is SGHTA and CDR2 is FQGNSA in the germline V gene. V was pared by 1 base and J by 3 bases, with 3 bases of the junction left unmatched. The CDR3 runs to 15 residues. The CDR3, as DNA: TGTGCCAGCAGCTTAGTCACAGGGGCCAATCAGCCCCAGCATTTT. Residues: CASSLVTGANQPQHF.

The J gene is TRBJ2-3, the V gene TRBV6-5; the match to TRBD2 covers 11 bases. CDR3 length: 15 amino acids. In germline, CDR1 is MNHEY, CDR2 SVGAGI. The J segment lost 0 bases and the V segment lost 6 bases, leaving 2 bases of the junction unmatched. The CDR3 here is CASRLAGGSTDTQYF. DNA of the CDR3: TGTGCCAGCAGGCTAGCGGGGGGAAGCACAGATACGCAGTATTTT.

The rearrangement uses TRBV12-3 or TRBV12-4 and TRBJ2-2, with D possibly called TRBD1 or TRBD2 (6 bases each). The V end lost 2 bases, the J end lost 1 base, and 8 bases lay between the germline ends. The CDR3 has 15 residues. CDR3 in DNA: TGTGCCAGCAGTTTAAGGGGGGTGAACACCGGGGAGCTGTTTTTT. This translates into CASSLRGVNTGELFF.

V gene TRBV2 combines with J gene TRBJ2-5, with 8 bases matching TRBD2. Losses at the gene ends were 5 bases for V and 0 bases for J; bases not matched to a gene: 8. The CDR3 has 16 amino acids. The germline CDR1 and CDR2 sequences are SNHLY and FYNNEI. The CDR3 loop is CASSRTSGGYQETQYF. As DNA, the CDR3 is TGTGCCAGCAGTCGAACTAGCGGAGGGTACCAAGAGACCCAGTACTTC.

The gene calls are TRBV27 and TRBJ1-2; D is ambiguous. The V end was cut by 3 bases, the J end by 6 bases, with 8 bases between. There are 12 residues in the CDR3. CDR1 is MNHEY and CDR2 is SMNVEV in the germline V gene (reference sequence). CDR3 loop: CASSFYGHGYTF. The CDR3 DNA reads TGTGCCAGCAGTTTTTACGGCCATGGCTACACCTTC.

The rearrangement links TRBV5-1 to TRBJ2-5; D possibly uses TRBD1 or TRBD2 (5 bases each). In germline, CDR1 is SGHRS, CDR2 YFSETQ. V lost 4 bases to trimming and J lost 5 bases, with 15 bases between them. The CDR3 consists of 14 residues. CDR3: CASSTGGRDETQYF. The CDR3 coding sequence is TGCGCCAGCAGCACGGGCGGTAGGGACGAGACCCAGTACTTC.

CDR3 sequence: CASSESKGPLGGYTF. CDR3 nucleotide sequence: TGTGCCAGCAGTGAATCTAAGGGCCCCCTCGGAGGCTACACCTTC. J is TRBJ1-2 and V is TRBV25-1; D call uncertain. The length of the CDR3 is 15 residues. The V gene lost 1 base and the J gene lost 8 bases, with 17 bases spanning the gap. CDR1 MGHDK and CDR2 SYGVNS come from the germline V gene.